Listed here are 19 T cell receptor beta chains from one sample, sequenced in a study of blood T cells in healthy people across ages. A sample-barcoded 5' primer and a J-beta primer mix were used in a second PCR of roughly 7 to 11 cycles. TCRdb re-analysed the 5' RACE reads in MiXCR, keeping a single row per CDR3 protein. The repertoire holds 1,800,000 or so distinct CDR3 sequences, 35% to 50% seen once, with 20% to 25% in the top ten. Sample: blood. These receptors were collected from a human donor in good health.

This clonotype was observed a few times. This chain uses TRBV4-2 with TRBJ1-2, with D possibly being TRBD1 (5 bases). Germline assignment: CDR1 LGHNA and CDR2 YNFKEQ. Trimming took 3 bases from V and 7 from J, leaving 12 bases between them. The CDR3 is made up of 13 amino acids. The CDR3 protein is CASSQSRDSGYTF. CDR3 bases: TGTGCCAGCAGCCAGAGCAGGGACTCTGGCTACACCTTC.

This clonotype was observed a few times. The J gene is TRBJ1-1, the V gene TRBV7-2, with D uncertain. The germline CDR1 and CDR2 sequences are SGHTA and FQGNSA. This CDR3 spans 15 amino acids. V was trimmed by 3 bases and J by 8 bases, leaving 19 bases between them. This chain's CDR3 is CASSFLVEWTVEAFF. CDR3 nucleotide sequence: TGTGCCAGCAGCTTTTTAGTTGAGTGGACCGTGGAAGCTTTCTTT.

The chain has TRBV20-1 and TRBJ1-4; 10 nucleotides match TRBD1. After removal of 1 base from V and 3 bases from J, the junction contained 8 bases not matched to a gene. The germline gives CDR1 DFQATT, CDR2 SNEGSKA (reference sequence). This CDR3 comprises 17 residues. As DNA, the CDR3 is TGCAGTGCTAGAGGACAGGGGGCTACCCGAGCTAATGAAAAACTGTTTTTT. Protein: CSARGQGATRANEKLFF.

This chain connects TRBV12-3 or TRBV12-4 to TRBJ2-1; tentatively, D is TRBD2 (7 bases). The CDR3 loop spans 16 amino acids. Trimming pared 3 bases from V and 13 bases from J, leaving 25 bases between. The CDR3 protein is CASSLSRGGGQETQFF. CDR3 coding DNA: TGTGCCAGCAGTTTGTCGAGGGGGGGAGGTCAAGAGACCCAGTTCTTC.

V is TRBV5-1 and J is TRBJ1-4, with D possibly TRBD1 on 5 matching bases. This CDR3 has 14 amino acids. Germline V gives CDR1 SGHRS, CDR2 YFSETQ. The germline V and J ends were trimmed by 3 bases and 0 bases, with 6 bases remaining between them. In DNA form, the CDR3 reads TGCGCCAGCAGCTGGGACCCAACTAATGAAAAACTGTTTTTT. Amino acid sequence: CASSWDPTNEKLFF.

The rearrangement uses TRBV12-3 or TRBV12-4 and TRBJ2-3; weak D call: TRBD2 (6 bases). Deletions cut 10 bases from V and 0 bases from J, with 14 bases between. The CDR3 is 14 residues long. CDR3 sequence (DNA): TGTGCCACCCTGGGGGGAGCTAGCACAGATACGCAGTATTTT. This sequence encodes CATLGGASTDTQYF.

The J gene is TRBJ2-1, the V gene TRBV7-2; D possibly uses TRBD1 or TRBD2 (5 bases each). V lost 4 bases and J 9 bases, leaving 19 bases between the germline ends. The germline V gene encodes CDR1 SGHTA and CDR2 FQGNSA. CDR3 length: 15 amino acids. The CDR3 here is CASSSQGGSETEQFF. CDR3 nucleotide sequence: TGTGCCAGCAGCTCCCAGGGCGGGTCCGAGACTGAGCAGTTCTTC.

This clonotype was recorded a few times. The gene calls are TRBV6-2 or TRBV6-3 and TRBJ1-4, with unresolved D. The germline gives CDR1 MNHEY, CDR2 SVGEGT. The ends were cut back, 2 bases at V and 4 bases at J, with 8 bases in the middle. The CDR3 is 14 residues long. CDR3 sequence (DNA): TGTGCCAGCAGTTACGGCGAGTTTAATGAAAAACTGTTTTTT. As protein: CASSYGEFNEKLFF.

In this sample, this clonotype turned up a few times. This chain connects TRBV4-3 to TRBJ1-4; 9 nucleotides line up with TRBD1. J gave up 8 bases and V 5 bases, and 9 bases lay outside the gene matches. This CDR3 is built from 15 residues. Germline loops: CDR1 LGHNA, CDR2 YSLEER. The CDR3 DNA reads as TGCGCCAGCAGCTCTTACAGGGGGCAGAGAGAAAAACTGTTTTTT. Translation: CASSSYRGQREKLFF.

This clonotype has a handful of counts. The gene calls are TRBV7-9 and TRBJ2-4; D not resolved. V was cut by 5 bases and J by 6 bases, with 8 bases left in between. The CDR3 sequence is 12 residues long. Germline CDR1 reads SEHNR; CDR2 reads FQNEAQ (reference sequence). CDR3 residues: CASSRLGNIQYF. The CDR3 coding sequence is TGTGCCAGCAGCCGTTTAGGAAACATTCAGTACTTC.

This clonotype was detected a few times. The CDR3 region has the DNA TGCAGTGCTACTCTTCGACAGTCAAATACCCCTAGCTATGGCTACACCTTC. Translation gives CSATLRQSNTPSYGYTF. The chain uses TRBV20-1 and TRBJ1-2; TRBD1 is a possible D gene (5 bases). Trimming took off 4 bases at V and 4 bases at J, with 25 bases between the two ends. From germline, CDR1 is DFQATT and CDR2 SNEGSKA (reference sequence). This CDR3 has 17 residues.

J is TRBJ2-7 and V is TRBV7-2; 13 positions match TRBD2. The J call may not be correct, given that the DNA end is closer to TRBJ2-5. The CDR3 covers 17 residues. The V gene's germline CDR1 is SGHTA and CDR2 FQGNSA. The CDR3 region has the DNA TGTGCCAGCAGCCCTTGGACTAGCGGGGGTGCGGAAGAGACCCAGTACTTC. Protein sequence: CASSPWTSGGAEETQYF.

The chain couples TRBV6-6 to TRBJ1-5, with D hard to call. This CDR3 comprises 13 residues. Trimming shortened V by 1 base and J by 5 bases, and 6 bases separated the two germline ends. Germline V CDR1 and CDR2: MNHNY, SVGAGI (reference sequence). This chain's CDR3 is CASSYLGDQPQHF. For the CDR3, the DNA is TGTGCCAGCAGTTACTTGGGTGATCAGCCCCAGCATTTT.

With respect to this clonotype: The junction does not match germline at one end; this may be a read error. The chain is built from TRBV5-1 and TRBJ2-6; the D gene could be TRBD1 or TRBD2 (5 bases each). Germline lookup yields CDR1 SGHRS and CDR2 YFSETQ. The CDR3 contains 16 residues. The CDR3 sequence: CASSLAVGAGANILTF. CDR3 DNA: TGCGCCAGCAGCTTGGCTGTCGGGGCTGGGGCCAACATCCTGACTTTC.

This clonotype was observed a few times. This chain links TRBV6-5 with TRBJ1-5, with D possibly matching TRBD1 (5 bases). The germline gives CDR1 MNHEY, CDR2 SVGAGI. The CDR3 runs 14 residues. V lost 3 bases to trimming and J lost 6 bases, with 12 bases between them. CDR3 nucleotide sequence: TGTGCCAGCAGTTATGGCGGTGGGGGTCAGCCCCAGCATTTT. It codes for CASSYGGGGQPQHF.

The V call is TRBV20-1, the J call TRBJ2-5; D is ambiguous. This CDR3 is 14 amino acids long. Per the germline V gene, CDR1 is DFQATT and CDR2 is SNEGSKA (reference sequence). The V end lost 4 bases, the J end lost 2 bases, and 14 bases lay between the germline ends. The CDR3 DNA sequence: TGCAGTGCTATAAATCAAGCCCTTCAAGAGACCCAGTACTTC. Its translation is CSAINQALQETQYF.

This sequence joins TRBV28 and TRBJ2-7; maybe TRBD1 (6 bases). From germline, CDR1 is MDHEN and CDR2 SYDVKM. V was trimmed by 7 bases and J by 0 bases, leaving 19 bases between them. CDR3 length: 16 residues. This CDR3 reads CASTTFRQDSSYEQYF. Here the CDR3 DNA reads TGTGCCAGCACCACCTTCAGACAGGATTCCTCCTACGAGCAGTACTTC. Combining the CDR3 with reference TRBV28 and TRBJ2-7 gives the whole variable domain DVKVTQSSRYLVKRTGEKVFLECVQDMDHENMFWYRQDPGLGLRLIYFSYDVKMKEKGDIPEGYSVSREKKERFSLILESASTNQTSMYLCASTTFRQDSSYEQYFGPGTRLTVT.

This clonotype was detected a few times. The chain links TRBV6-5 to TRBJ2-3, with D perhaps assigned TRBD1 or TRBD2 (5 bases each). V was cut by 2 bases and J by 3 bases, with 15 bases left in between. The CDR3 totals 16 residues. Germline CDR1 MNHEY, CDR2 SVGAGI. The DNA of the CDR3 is TGTGCCAGCAGTTACGTCCCAGGGTTAGCGACAGATACGCAGTATTTT. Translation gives CASSYVPGLATDTQYF.

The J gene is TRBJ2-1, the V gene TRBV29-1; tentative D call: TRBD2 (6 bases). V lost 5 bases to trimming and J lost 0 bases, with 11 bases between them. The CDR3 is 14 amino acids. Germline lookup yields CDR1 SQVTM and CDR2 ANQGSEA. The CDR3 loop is CSVPDGSSYNEQFF. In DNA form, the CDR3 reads TGCAGCGTTCCGGACGGGAGCTCCTACAATGAGCAGTTCTTC.